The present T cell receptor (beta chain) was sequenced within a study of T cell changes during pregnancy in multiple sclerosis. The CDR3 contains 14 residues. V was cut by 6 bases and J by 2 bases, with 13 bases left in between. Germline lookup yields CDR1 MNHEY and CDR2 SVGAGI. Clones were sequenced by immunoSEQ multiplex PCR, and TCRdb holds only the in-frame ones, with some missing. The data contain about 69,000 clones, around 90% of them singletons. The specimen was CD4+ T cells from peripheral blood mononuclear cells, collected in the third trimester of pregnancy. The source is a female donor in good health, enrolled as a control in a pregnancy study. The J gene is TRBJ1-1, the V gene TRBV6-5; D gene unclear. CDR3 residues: CASSSSVFNTEAFF. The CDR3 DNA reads TGTGCCAGCAGCTCATCAGTCTTTAACACTGAAGCTTTCTTT.